This TCR beta chain was obtained from a study of T cells in localized non-small cell lung cancer. This clone was picked up a small number of times. Its antigen is unidentified. This table comes from immunoSEQ multiplex PCR, and its TCRdb copy is limited to in-frame clones, with some not included. The table includes 30,000 to 40,000 clones, about four fifths detected once. Findings and limits, study-wide: The appearance of a median roughly 58 of the top 100 tumor clones was seen in adjacent lung. Uninvolved adjacent lung showed higher T cell clonality than tumor. The tumor had only one region sequenced, so heterogeneity remains possible.

Sequences were derived from peripheral blood, sampled before any cancer treatment. The clonotype was recovered from a male donor at least 60 years old with stage III squamous cell lung carcinoma.

The CDR3 nucleotides read TGTGCCAGCAGCCTGGACCTGGGGGGAGAGACCCAGTACTTC. This gives the protein CASSLDLGGETQYF. This chain links TRBV5-4 with TRBJ2-5; a weak D match, TRBD2 (6 bases). Trimming removed 4 bases from V and 4 bases from J, with 14 bases in between. CDR3 length: 14 residues. Germline loops: CDR1 SGHNT, CDR2 YYREEE (reference sequence).